Included here is one TCR beta chain sequence, with context. These data are taken from a study of blood T cells in healthy people across ages. Next came a second PCR, run for about 7 to 11 cycles, which used a sample-barcoded 5' primer along with a J-beta primer mix. One entry per CDR3 protein results from TCRdb running MiXCR on the 5' RACE reads. The sample lists hundreds of thousands of distinct CDR3 sequences; more than 40% were seen once. Sequencing used blood. This receptor was taken from a woman aged 55-69 years in good health.

DNA for the CDR3: TGTGCCAGCAGCGAAGGGGTCACTGAAGCTTTCTTT. Protein sequence: CASSEGVTEAFF. This chain joins TRBV9 and TRBJ1-1; perhaps TRBD1 as D (5 bases). The V and J ends lost 3 bases and 4 bases respectively, with 7 bases between them. The germline V gene encodes CDR1 SGDLS and CDR2 YYNGEE. The CDR3 is 12 residues long.